This TCR beta chain was sequenced in a study of early T cells in non-severe SARS-CoV-2 infection. In the study overall: Chains were not paired, and sequencing was done on bulk RNA from unsorted whole blood. Study findings and constraints: VDJdb-based annotation leaned toward anti-spike CD8 responses and missed private and CD4 specificities.

V shed 4 bases and J shed 1 base, with 13 bases lying between them. The CDR3 has 15 amino acids. Germline CDR1 is SGHTA and CDR2 is FQGNSA. Unique molecular identifier tags were affixed to discrete cDNA molecules. From the 5' RACE reads, TCRdb called clonotypes with MiXCR, one entry per CDR3 protein. The repertoire holds around 32,000 distinct CDR3 sequences, with 5.7% as singletons. This clonotype was observed at least ten times. Its antigen is unknown. Sequenced input: whole blood. This receptor was identified in an adult who was a healthcare worker with PCR-confirmed SARS-CoV-2 infection or an uninfected control (not recorded which). The rearrangement links TRBV7-2 to TRBJ2-5, with a possible D match to TRBD1 (6 bases). For the CDR3, the DNA is TGTGCCAGCAGCTCGGTGGGCAGGGGCCAAGAGACCCAGTACTTC. Translating gives CASSSVGRGQETQYF.